This entry concerns a single TCR beta chain. The sample holds a few counts of this clonotype. Its antigen is currently not known. No base quality information exists; no much larger clone differs at one position. V is clipped by 5 bases and J by 8 bases, and the sequence between their germline boundaries is 19 bases long. CDR1 is given as MDHEN and CDR2 as SYDVKM, both from the germline V gene. The CDR3 numbers 15 residues from cysteine through phenylalanine. The sequence is cut down to CDR3 DNA, 45 bases in frame from base 1. The method was multiplex PCR. TCRdb shows the sequencer as Illumina HiSeq 4000. To build TCR beta libraries, CDR3 regions were amplified by Arm-PCR using iRepertoire HTBI primers. Gel purification was performed on PCR products prior to sequencing. In the authors' own workflow: A total of 62 TRBV and under 15 TRBJ segments were identified across samples and were used for gene usage analysis of CDR3 amino acid clonotypes. COPE and FqMerger were used to merge filtered high-quality paired reads into contigs. BLAST was used to align contigs to the IMGT TRBV, TRBD and TRBJ reference genes, and CDR3 was defined following IMGT. Any clonotype with a frequency above 0.1% was classified as a highly expanded clone. Shannon entropy served as the measure of repertoire diversity, while the Gini coefficient captured V-J evenness. Public clonotypes were defined as clonotypes shared by more than one individual. TCRdb took the public reads, trimmed them with fastp at Q25, ran MiXCR for clone calling and kept in-frame beta chains. Every CDR3 protein is listed once, alongside the most common genes and DNA of its rows. These V and J calls rely on TCRdb rather than the paper's analysis. The sample table contains 550,000 to 650,000 distinct CDR3 sequences; only one count was recorded for about 15% of them. Jointly, the top ten make up around 13% of the sample.

The data originate from a study of regulatory T cells in long-lasting Graves disease listed by TCRdb under 2021. Regarding the research as a whole: Newly diagnosed Graves' disease patients had taken antithyroid drugs for less than 3 months. A total of about 35 samples underwent TCR sequencing: around 13 from persistent and roughly 20 from newly diagnosed Graves' disease patients. Peripheral blood TCR sequencing and RNA sequencing compared persistent Graves' disease patients with newly diagnosed Graves' disease patients. The study took place in China and was registered as a clinical trial. Study-wide findings and limitations: Preferential use of TRBV28, TRBJ1-2 and TRBJ2-5 was observed in persistent disease, whereas TRBV20-1 and TRBJ2-1 were favored in newly diagnosed disease. The study examined only peripheral blood because the primary lesion, thyroid tissue, could not be accessed. A larger number of public clonotypes was shared among persistent patients (approximately 3,000) than among newly diagnosed patients (roughly 1,000). Only the TCR beta chain was sequenced and analyzed. The authors acknowledged the small sample size as a limitation that may reduce accuracy. Lower TCR Shannon entropy and fewer highly expanded clones were observed in persistent Graves' disease patients than in newly diagnosed patients, which suggested clonal expansion.

The time point label of this sample denotes: newly diagnosed GD, antithyroid drugs for less than 3 months. RNA was extracted from PBMCs in TRIzol for both TCR sequencing and RNA sequencing. The diagnosis of Graves' disease followed American Thyroid Association guidelines. The patients came from an endocrinology department in Xi'an, China. Each patient gave around 9 milliliters of peripheral blood, collected in an EDTA anticoagulant tube. Ficoll Paque Plus density gradient separation was used to isolate PBMCs, and no additional T cell sorting was done. An Agilent 2100 Bioanalyzer and agarose gel were used to assess RNA quality, and a NanoDrop 2000 was used to measure RNA concentration. This sample was shared with a second study, whose subject was T cells in Graves' hyperthyroidism and ophthalmopathy. The second paper further reports: Stable Graves' hyperthyroidism was defined as the absence of progression to ophthalmopathy over 18 months of follow-up. Hyperthyroidism patients were newly diagnosed, with disease duration under 2 months, and aged 18 to 65 years. The study excluded patients with uncontrolled infections, other autoimmune diseases, pregnancy or lactation. Diagnoses were established on the basis of clinical symptoms, serum thyroxine and TRAb, thyroid ultrasound, and orbital computed tomography. A first-round RT-PCR of the TCR CDR3 used the HTBI primer set with the Qiagen OneStep RT-PCR kit. Most expanded thyroid clonotypes (frequency above 0.001) were also found in blood, which suggests that blood repertoires may mirror thyroid immune responses. Ophthalmopathy was separated from stable hyperthyroidism by a 13 V-J signature model, with 85% to 90% sensitivity and about 81% specificity obtained in cross-validation and 80%/75% obtained in testing. In validation, progression to ophthalmopathy was predicted by the model with 70.59% sensitivity and around 76% specificity, a median of approximately 6.5 months before onset. TCR V-J signatures able to tell the groups apart were searched for in a discovery cohort of 100 or so patients, of whom about 40 had Graves' ophthalmopathy and 57 had stable Graves' hyperthyroidism. Prospective prediction of ophthalmopathy was tested in an independent validation cohort of 18 hyperthyroidism patients and approximately 17 patients who later progressed to ophthalmopathy. The 100 discovery patients were randomly split 7:3 into training and test sets. Thyroid tissue and blood T-cell repertoires from six or seven Graves' hyperthyroidism patients were also compared in the study. Following sampling, methimazole starting at 30 mg daily was given to hyperthyroidism patients, and high-dose intravenous methylprednisolone was given to ophthalmopathy patients. The libraries were constructed in a second round of multiplex PCR and then size-selected and purified. Libraries were sequenced paired-end with 100 bp reads on an Illumina HiSeq2000. SOAPnuke was used to process the raw data, throwing out any read that contained adapters or uncalled bases, had a mean Phred below 15, or lacked an exact constant-primer or identifier match. High-quality paired reads were merged using COPE v1.2.5, and each unique nucleotide sequence was defined as a clonotype. MiTCR v1.1 was used to align clonotypes to the IMGT TRBV, TRBD and TRBJ reference segments. Only V-J combinations with frequency above 0.0001, covering about 99% of repertoires, were analysed. The TCS score was defined as the ratio of F50 (clonal expansion) to E x V (chaos), calculated using BLOSUM62-based TCRdist between CDR3 peptides within each V-J. Welch's t-statistics and random forest reduced just over 500 V-J features to roughly 13, which were used in a naive Bayes classifier (R e1071). No statistical method was used to fix the sample size in advance, and group allocation was not hidden from the investigators. The paper reports TCR Vbeta CDR3 sequencing of 130 to 150 peripheral blood samples: over 40 ophthalmopathy, under 80 hyperthyroidism and approximately 17 progressor patients.

This sequence was found in a man aged 18 to 30 with Graves disease. Donor details come from another sample of the same person, matched by shared clones. Rearrangement joined TRBV28 to TRBJ2-1; the D segment is perhaps TRBD1 or TRBD2, each sharing 5 matched bases. Sequencing used peripheral blood mononuclear cells (PBMCs), obtained at new diagnosis, from a patient treated with antithyroid drugs. The DNA sequence is as follows: TGTGCCAGCAGTCAACTATCTATGAGGGGCGATGAGCAGTTCTTC. Its protein is CASSQLSMRGDEQFF.